This T cell receptor beta chain originates from a study of shared clonotypes between healthy human individuals. The wider study: Researchers drew samples from two women and three men aged 18 to 49. Study outcomes and limitations: Naive subsets typically showed greater estimated richness than memory subsets.

This clone was detected only once. Its antigen is not known. Only in-frame clones appear in the TCRdb table, and some are missing; sequencing was by immunoSEQ multiplex PCR. The sample has 2 million or so clones; less than 95% are singletons. CD45RO negativity and positive selection for CCR7 defined naive CD8 cells, a population that excluded terminally differentiated effector memory CD45RA+ cells. All donors were healthy HIV-negative adults lacking recent acute infections or vaccinations. The CDR3 runs to 13 residues. Germline V CDR1 and CDR2: SGHAT, FQNNGV. With 5 bases removed from V and 3 bases from J, the gap between germline ends came to 11 bases.

Specimen: naive CD8+ T cells sorted from blood. This receptor was identified in a man between 18 and 35 years old in good health. V usage is TRBV11-2 and J usage is TRBJ2-7; D is undetermined. The CDR3 nucleotides are TGTGCCAGCAGCCCTGAGAACAACTACGAGCAGTACTTC. Encoded protein: CASSPENNYEQYF.